Following are 9 T cell receptor beta chains from one sample sequenced in a study of blood T cells in healthy people across ages. Then a second PCR, running about 6 to 12 cycles, was carried out with a sample-barcoded 5' primer and a J-beta primer mix. TCRdb reprocessed the 5' RACE reads with MiXCR, giving one entry per CDR3 protein. This repertoire shows hundreds of thousands of distinct CDR3 sequences, 20% to 30% found once; its top ten account for 8.7%. Another study also made use of these data, one on T cells of mothers and their children.

Sequenced: blood. The receptors were sampled from a boy between 5 and 17 years old in good health.

This clonotype occurred many times. The genes are TRBV5-1 and TRBJ2-1, with TRBD2 matching over 11 bases. CDR1 is SGHRS, CDR2 YFSETQ, per germline. V dropped 1 base and J dropped 4; count of bases not matched to a gene: 1. This CDR3 is built from 15 residues. The CDR3 region has the DNA TGCGCCAGCAGCTTGACTAGCGGGAGTTACAATGAGCAGTTCTTC. As protein: CASSLTSGSYNEQFF. Complete variable domain (other parts from reference TRBV5-1 and TRBJ2-1): KAGVTQTPRYLIKTRGQQVTLSCSPISGHRSVSWYQQTPGQGLQFLFEYFSETQRNKGNFPGRFSGRQFSNSRSEMNVSTLELGDSALYLCASSLTSGSYNEQFFGPGTRLTVL.

This clonotype was counted between two and nine times. V is TRBV2 and J is TRBJ1-3; maybe TRBD1 (5 bases). Germline values: CDR1 SNHLY, CDR2 FYNNEI. CDR3 length: 12 residues. With 4 bases removed from V and 7 bases from J, the gap between germline ends came to 8 bases. CDR3 protein: CASSVGGNTIYF. The CDR3 nucleotides read TGTGCCAGCAGTGTTGGGGGGAACACCATATATTTT.

This chain connects TRBV29-1 to TRBJ2-2; D is undetermined. This CDR3 spans 12 amino acids. Germline CDR1 reads SQVTM; CDR2 reads ANQGSEA. The V and J ends lost 7 bases and 7 bases respectively, with 13 bases between them. CDR3 nucleotide sequence: TGCAGCGCACTGAACGTGGGCGGGGAGCTGTTTTTT. Residues: CSALNVGGELFF.

This clonotype has a handful of counts. The gene calls are TRBV29-1 and TRBJ2-1; D could derive from TRBD1 or TRBD2 (6 bases each). TRBJ2-5 explains the end of the DNA better; the J call may be wrong. Germline V CDR1 and CDR2: SQVTM, ANQGSEA. The CDR3 runs to 12 residues. The chain's CDR3 is CSVERGVETQYF. CDR3 DNA: TGCAGCGTTGAAAGGGGGGTGGAGACCCAGTACTTC.

The J gene is TRBJ2-1, the V gene TRBV7-2; D is ambiguous. V dropped 5 bases and J dropped 0 bases, with 17 bases sitting between them. Germline V gives CDR1 SGHTA, CDR2 FQGNSA. The CDR3 covers 17 residues. The DNA of the CDR3 is TGTGCCAGCAGCCTAGAAGGGTTCAGCCGCTCCTACAATGAGCAGTTCTTC. Its translation: CASSLEGFSRSYNEQFF. Combining the CDR3 with reference TRBV7-2 and TRBJ2-1 gives the whole variable domain GAGVSQSPSNKVTEKGKDVELRCDPISGHTALYWYRQSLGQGLEFLIYFQGNSAPDKSGLPSDRFSAERTGGSVSTLTIQRTQQEDSAVYLCASSLEGFSRSYNEQFFGPGTRLTVL.

The J gene is TRBJ2-1, the V gene TRBV9, with a weak D call TRBD2 (6 bases). Germline V gene lookup returns CDR1 SGDLS and CDR2 YYNGEE. CDR3 length: 15 residues. Trimming cost V 0 bases and J 7 bases, with 14 bases left between them. CDR3 bases: TGTGCCAGCAGCGTAGACGGGGGAGTTGGGAATGAGCAGTTCTTC. Translating gives CASSVDGGVGNEQFF.

In the case of this clonotype: Germline and junction disagree at one end, which may indicate a read error. V is TRBV19 and J is TRBJ2-7; D remains unclear. Judging by the DNA end, TRBJ2-1 fits better; the J call may be wrong. This CDR3 spans 13 amino acids. Germline-derived CDR1 and CDR2 are LNHDA and SQIVND (reference sequence). The CDR3 DNA reads as TGTGCCAGTAGTGCTGAAGGGCCCAATGGGCAGTTCTTC. Protein sequence: CASSAEGPNGQFF.

The sample holds a few counts of this clonotype. This sequence joins TRBV11-2 and TRBJ2-7, with D hard to call. The CDR3 consists of 12 residues. Germline assignment: CDR1 SGHAT and CDR2 FQNNGV. Trimming took off 7 bases at V and 5 bases at J, with 12 bases between the two ends. CDR3 in DNA: TGTGCCAGCACCATTGTGGGCAACGAGCAGTACTTC. It encodes CASTIVGNEQYF.

J is TRBJ2-1 and V is TRBV5-1; no firm D call. CDR1 is SGHRS and CDR2 is YFSETQ in the germline V gene. This CDR3 is 16 amino acids long. Between the trimmed V and J ends, which lost 0 bases and 0 bases, there was a span of 10 bases. CDR3 region: CASSLEHLSSYNEQFF. CDR3 sequence (DNA): TGCGCCAGCAGCTTGGAACATTTGAGCTCCTACAATGAGCAGTTCTTC.